The entry below gives a single T cell receptor beta chain sequence along with its context. No antigen is known for it. A much larger clonotype is one base distant, so this may be a read error. The CDR3 loop spans 15 amino acids. The ends lost 3 bases at V and 4 bases at J; junction bases unmatched: 6. This record belongs to a study of tumor and adjacent non-tumor tissue in lung cancer. The library came from three nested PCR rounds adapted from ARM-PCR protocols. TCRdb independently ran MiXCR on the multiplex PCR reads; one entry per CDR3 protein. The repertoire consists of more than 95,000 distinct CDR3 sequences, with 66% occurring once and the leading ten covering roughly 12%. Notes on the study in general: Higher tumor TCR diversity was associated with shorter survival. Tumor repertoires had a smaller top 100 clone share than normal lung.

The template was RNA from unsorted bulk tissue. The origin of this receptor is a man aged 30 to 39 with non-small cell lung cancer. The V call is TRBV12-3 or TRBV12-4, the J call TRBJ2-3; 8 bases match TRBD1. The material sequenced was lung tumor tissue. The CDR3 DNA reads as TGTGCCAGCAGTTTCTTGAACAGGGGGGCAGATACGCAGTATTTT. Translated, it gives CASSFLNRGADTQYF.